Sequencing of this TCR beta chain was carried out in a study of blood T cell repertoires in COVID-19. Study-level information: T cells, B-cell-depleted T cells, or PBMCs provided the cDNA or gDNA that served as material.

Germline V gene sequence: CDR1 LGHNA, CDR2 YNFKEQ. Trimming shortened V by 1 base and J by 3 bases, and 15 bases separated the two germline ends. There are 16 residues in the CDR3. Original methodology: From reference gene primer amplification, estimates of nucleated cell counts were derived. Sequencing used immunoSEQ multiplex PCR; TCRdb keeps in-frame clones, though not all of them. That table gives V, J and clone size, and the DNA gave D and trimming. This table holds approximately 260,000 clones, approximately 85% found once. Sequenced material: peripheral blood. J is TRBJ1-2 and V is TRBV4-2; perhaps TRBD1 as D (5 bases). The receptor comes from a woman aged 65 to 85 with acute or convalescent COVID-19. In DNA, the CDR3 is TGTGCCAGCAGCCAAGTTGGGCAGGGAAAGGACTATGGCTACACCTTC. It yields the protein CASSQVGQGKDYGYTF.